This TCR beta chain comes out of a study of cytomegalovirus exposure and HLA in healthy donors. Concerning this clone: A read error may account for a junction end that differs from germline.

The PCR contained 60 Vbeta and 13 Jbeta primers. Original analysis: Around 12 million of 80 million to 85 million unique TCR beta chains were shared, per a later count. Profiling relied on immunoSEQ multiplex PCR, and the TCRdb table lists in-frame clones only, not all of them. V, J and clone size derive from that table, while D and trimming were established from the DNA sequence. Altogether about 150,000 clones are present, roughly 75% being singletons, with the ten largest covering approximately 10%. The germline V gene has CDR1 MDHEN and CDR2 SYDVKM. The CDR3 has 14 residues. This receptor was obtained from a young man in good health and CMV-seropositive. The rearrangement links TRBV28 to TRBJ1-1; D might be TRBD1 (6 bases). Input material: PBMCs. The CDR3 is CASSSGVPNTGAFF. The DNA of the CDR3 is TGTGCCAGCAGTTCAGGGGTCCCGAACACTGGAGCTTTCTTT. Based on the CDR3 plus reference TRBV28 and TRBJ1-1, the full variable domain is DVKVTQSSRYLVKRTGEKVFLECVQDMDHENMFWYRQDPGLGLRLIYFSYDVKMKEKGDIPEGYSVSREKKERFSLILESASTNQTSMYLCASSSGVPNTGAFFGQGTRLTVV.